This T cell receptor beta chain came from a study of radiation and T cells in renal cell carcinoma. With regard to this clone: Its matching antigen is unknown.

Broader study findings: Tumor samples were small regions of around 0.94 g.

This CDR3 is built from 12 residues. V gave up 7 bases and J gave up 0 bases, with 4 bases separating them. Germline CDR1 and CDR2: MDHEN and SYDVKM. The method was immunoSEQ multiplex PCR; TCRdb's version includes in-frame clones alone and lacks a portion of them. This sample has more than 10,000 clones, with less than 75% found just once. Regarding treatment: treatment-naive control, cytoreductive nephrectomy. The clonotype originates from a woman older than 75 with renal cell carcinoma. V and J are TRBV28 and TRBJ1-5; D not resolved. Sequenced here: tumor tissue, sampled from a patient whose treatment was nephrectomy without radiotherapy. The DNA of the CDR3 is TGTGCCAGCACGTATAGCAATCAGCCCCAGCATTTT. Protein: CASTYSNQPQHF. The full variable domain, its missing parts supplied by reference TRBV28 and TRBJ1-5, is DVKVTQSSRYLVKRTGEKVFLECVQDMDHENMFWYRQDPGLGLRLIYFSYDVKMKEKGDIPEGYSVSREKKERFSLILESASTNQTSMYLCASTYSNQPQHFGDGTRLSIL.